The clone carrying this T cell receptor beta chain was seen only once. What it binds is not known. These data are taken from a study of OX40 agonist ivuxolimab in advanced cancers. Study overall: Melanoma, hepatocellular carcinoma, head and neck or renal cell cancer occurred in dose-escalation patients.

Study-level findings and limits: The study did not work out the antigen specificity of the expanded peripheral T cells.

V gave up 6 bases and J gave up 2 bases, with 10 bases separating them. Germline CDR1 and CDR2: LNHDA and SQIVND (reference sequence). The length of the CDR3 is 13 residues. Some clones are missing from TCRdb's copy, which holds only in-frame ones; the method was immunoSEQ multiplex PCR. The sample has about 82,000 clones, more than 90% seen once. V is TRBV19 and J is TRBJ1-2; no clear D gene. The receptor was isolated from an adult with an advanced solid tumor such as melanoma, head and neck, liver or kidney cancer. The material sequenced was CD4+ or CD8+ T cells sorted from blood, taken in a trial of the OX40 agonist ivuxolimab. CDR3 in amino acids: CASRGMENYGYTF. CDR3 coding DNA: TGTGCCAGTAGGGGAATGGAGAACTATGGCTACACCTTC.